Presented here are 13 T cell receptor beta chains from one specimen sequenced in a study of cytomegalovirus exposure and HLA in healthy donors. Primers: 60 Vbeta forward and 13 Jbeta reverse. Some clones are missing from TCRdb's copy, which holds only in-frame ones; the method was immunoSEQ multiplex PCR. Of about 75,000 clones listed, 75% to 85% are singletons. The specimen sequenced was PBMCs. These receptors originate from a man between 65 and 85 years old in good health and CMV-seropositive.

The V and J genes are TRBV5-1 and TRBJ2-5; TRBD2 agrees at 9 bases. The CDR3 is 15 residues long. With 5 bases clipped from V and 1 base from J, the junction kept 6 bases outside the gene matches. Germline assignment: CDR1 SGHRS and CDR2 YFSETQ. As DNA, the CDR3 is TGCGCCAGCAGAATAGCGGGGGCCATCCAAGAGACCCAGTACTTC. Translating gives CASRIAGAIQETQYF.

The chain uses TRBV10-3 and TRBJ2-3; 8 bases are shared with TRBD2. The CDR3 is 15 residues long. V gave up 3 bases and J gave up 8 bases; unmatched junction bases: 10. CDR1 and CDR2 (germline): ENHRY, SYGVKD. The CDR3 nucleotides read TGTGCCATCAGTGAACTTCAAGCGGGAGACGGTACGCAGTATTTT. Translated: CAISELQAGDGTQYF.

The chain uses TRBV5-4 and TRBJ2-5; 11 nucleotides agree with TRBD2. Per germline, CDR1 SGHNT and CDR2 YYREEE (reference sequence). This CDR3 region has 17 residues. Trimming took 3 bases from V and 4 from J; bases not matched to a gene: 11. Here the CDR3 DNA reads TGTGCCAGCAGCTCCCCCGCCCCACTAGCGGGAGCAGAGACCCAGTACTTC. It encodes CASSSPAPLAGAETQYF. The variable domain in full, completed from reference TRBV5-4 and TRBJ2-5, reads ETGVTQSPTHLIKTRGQQVTLRCSSQSGHNTVSWYQQALGQGPQFIFQYYREEENGRGNFPPRFSGLQFPNYSSELNVNALELDDSALYLCASSSPAPLAGAETQYFGPGTRLLVL.

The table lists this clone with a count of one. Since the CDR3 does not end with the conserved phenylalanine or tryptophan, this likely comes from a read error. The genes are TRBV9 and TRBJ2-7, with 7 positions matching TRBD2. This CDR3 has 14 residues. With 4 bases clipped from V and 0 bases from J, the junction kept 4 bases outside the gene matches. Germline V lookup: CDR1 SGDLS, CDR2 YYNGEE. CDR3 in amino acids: CASSPRTSSYEQYL. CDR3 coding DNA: TGTGCCAGCAGCCCCAGGACTAGCTCCTACGAGCAGTACCTC.

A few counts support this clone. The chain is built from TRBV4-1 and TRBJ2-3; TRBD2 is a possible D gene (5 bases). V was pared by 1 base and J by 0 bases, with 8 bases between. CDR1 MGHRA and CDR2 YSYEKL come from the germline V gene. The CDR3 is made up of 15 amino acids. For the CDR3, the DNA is TGCGCCAGCAGCCAAGGGCCTAGCAGCACAGATACGCAGTATTTT. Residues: CASSQGPSSTDTQYF.

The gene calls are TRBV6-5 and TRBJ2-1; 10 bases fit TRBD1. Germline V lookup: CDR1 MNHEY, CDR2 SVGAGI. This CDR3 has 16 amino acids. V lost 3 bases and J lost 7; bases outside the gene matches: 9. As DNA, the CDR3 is TGTGCCAGCAGTTATTCCCGACAGGGGGCGGGGAATGAGCAGTTCTTC. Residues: CASSYSRQGAGNEQFF.

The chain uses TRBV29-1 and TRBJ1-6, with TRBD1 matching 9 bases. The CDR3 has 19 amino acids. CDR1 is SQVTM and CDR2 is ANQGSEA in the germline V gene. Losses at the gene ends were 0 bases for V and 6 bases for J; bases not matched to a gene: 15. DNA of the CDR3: TGCAGCGTTGAAGATGCTTGGGAACAGGGGGCTCCCGGTAATTCACCCCTCCACTTT. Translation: CSVEDAWEQGAPGNSPLHF. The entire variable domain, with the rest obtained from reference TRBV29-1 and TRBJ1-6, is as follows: SAVISQKPSRDICQRGTSLTIQCQVDSQVTMMFWYRQQPGQSLTLIATANQGSEATYESGFVIDKFPISRPNLTFSTLTVSNMSPEDSSIYLCSVEDAWEQGAPGNSPLHFGNGTRLTVT.

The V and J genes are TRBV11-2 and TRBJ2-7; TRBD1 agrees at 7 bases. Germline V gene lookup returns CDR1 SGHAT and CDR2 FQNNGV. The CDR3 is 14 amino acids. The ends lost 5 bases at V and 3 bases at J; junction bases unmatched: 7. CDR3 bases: TGTGCCAGCAGCCTCAGCCAGGGGGTCTACGAGCAGTACTTC. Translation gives CASSLSQGVYEQYF.

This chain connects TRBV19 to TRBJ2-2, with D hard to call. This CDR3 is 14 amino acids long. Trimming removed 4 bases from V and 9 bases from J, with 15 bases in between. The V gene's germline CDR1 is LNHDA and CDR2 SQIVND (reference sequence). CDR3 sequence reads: CASSTSPVSRELFF. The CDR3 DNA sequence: TGTGCCAGTAGTACCTCCCCGGTAAGCCGGGAGCTGTTTTTT. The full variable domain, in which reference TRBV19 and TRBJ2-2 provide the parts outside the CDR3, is DGGITQSPKYLFRKEGQNVTLSCEQNLNHDAMYWYRQDPGQGLRLIYYSQIVNDFQKGDIAEGYSVSREKKESFPLTVTSAQKNPTAFYLCASSTSPVSRELFFGEGSRLTVL.

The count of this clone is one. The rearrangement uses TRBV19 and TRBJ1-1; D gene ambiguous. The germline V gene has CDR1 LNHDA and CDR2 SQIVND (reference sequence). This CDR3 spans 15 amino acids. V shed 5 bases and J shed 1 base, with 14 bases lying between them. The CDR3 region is CASSPGSWRNTEAFF. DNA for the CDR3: TGTGCCAGTAGTCCCGGGTCCTGGAGGAACACTGAAGCTTTCTTT.

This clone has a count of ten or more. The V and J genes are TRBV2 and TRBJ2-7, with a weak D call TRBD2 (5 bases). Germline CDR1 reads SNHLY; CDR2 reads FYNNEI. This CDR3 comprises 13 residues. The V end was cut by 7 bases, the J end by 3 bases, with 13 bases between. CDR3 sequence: CASITGLSYEQYF. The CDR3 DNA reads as TGTGCCAGCATTACCGGACTGAGCTACGAGCAGTACTTC.

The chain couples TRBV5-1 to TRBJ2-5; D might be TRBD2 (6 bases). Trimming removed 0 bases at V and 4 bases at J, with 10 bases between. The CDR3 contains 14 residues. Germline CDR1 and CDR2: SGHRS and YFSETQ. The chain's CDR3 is CASSLVVGGETQYF. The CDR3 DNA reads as TGCGCCAGCAGCTTGGTGGTGGGGGGAGAGACCCAGTACTTC.

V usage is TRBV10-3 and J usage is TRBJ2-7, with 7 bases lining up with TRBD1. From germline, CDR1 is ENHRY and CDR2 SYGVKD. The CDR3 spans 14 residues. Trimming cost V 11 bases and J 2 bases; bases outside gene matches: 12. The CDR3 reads CAAADRVYPYEQYF. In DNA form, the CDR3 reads TGTGCCGCAGCAGACAGGGTTTATCCCTACGAGCAGTACTTC.